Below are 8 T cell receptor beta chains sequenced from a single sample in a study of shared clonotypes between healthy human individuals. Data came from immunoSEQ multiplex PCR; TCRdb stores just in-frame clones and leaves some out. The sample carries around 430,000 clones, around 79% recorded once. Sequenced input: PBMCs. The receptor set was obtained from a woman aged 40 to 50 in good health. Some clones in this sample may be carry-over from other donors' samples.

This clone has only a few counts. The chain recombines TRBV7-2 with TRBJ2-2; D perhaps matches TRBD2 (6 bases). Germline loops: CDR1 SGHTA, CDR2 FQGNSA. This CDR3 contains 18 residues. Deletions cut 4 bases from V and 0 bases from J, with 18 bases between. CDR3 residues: CASSSPPQGGTNTGELFF. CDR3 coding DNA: TGTGCCAGCAGCTCCCCGCCCCAGGGAGGTACGAACACCGGGGAGCTGTTTTTT.

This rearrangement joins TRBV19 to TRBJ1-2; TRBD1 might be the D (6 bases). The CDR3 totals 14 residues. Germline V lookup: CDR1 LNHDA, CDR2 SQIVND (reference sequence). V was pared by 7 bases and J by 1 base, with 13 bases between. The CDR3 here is CASKIQGSNYGYTF. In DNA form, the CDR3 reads TGTGCCAGTAAAATACAGGGAAGTAACTATGGCTACACCTTC.

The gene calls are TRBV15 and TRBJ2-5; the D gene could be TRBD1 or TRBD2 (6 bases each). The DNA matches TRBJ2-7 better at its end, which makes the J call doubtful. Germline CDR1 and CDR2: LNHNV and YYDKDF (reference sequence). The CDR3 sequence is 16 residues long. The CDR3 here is CATSRPKGGPSYEQYF. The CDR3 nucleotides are TGTGCCACCAGCAGACCGAAGGGGGGTCCCTCCTACGAGCAGTACTTC.

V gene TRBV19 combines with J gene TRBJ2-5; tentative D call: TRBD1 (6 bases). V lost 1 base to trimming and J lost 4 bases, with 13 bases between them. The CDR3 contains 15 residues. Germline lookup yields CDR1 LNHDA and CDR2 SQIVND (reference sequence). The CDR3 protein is CASSIVQGSAETQYF. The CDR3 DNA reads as TGTGCCAGTAGTATAGTACAGGGCTCGGCAGAGACCCAGTACTTC.

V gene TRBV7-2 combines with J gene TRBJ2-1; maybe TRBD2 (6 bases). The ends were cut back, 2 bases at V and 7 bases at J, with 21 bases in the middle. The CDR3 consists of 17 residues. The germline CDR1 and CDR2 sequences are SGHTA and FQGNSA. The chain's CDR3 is CASSLRPGASSENEQFF. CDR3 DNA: TGTGCCAGCAGCTTACGGCCGGGAGCGTCTTCGGAAAATGAGCAGTTCTTC. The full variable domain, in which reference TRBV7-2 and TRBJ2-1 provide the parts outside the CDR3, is GAGVSQSPSNKVTEKGKDVELRCDPISGHTALYWYRQSLGQGLEFLIYFQGNSAPDKSGLPSDRFSAERTGGSVSTLTIQRTQQEDSAVYLCASSLRPGASSENEQFFGPGTRLTVL.

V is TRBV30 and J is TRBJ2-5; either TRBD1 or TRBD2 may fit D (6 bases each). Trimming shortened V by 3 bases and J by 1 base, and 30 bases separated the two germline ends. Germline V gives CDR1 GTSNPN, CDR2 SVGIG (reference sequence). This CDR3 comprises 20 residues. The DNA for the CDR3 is TGTGCCTGGAGCGACAATAGGGTGAGGAGGGGGGTGGGTACCCAAGAGACCCAGTACTTC. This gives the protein CAWSDNRVRRGVGTQETQYF.

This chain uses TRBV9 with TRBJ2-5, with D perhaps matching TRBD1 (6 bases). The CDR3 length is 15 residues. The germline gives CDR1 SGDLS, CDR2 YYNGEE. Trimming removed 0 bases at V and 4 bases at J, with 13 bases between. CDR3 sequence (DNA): TGTGCCAGCAGCGTAGTGGGGGCAGGGAGAGAGACCCAGTACTTC. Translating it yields CASSVVGAGRETQYF.

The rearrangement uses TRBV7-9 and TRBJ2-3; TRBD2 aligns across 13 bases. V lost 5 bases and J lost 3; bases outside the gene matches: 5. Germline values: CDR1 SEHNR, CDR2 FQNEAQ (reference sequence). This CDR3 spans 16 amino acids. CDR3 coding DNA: TGTGCCAGCAGCAAGACTAGCGGGAGGTATACAGATACGCAGTATTTT. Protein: CASSKTSGRYTDTQYF.